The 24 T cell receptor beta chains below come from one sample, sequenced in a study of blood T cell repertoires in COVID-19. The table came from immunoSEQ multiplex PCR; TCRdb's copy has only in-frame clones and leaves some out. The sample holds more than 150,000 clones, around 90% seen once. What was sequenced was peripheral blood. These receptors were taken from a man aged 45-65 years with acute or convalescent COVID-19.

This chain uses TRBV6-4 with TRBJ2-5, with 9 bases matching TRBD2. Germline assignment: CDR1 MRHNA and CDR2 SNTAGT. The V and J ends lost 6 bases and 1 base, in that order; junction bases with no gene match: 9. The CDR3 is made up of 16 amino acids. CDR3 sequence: CASRYRQREVQETQYF. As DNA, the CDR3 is TGTGCCAGCAGATATCGTCAGCGGGAGGTCCAAGAGACCCAGTACTTC.

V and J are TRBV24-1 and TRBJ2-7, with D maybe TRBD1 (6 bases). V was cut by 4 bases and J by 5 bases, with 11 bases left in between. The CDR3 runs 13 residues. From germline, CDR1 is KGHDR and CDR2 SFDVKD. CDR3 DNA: TGTGCCACCAGTGACCAGGACAGCCACGAGCAGTACTTC. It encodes CATSDQDSHEQYF.

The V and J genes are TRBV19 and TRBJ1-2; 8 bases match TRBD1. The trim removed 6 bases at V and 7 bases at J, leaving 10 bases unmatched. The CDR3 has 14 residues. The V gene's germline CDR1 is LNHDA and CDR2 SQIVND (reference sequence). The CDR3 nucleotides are TGTGCCAGTAGGCTGACAGGGGATACTCCTGGCTACACCTTC. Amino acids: CASRLTGDTPGYTF.

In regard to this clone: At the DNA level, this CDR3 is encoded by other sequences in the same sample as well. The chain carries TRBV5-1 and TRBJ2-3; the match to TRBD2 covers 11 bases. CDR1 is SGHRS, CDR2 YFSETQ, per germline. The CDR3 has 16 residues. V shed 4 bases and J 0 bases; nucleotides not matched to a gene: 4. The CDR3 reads CASSPGTSGSTDTQYF. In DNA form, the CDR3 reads TGCGCCAGCAGCCCCGGGACTAGCGGAAGCACAGATACGCAGTATTTT.

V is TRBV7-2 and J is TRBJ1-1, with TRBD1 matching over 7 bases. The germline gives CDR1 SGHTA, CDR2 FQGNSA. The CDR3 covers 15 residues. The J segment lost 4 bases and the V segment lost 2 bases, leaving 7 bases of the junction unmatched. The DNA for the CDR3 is TGTGCCAGCAGCTTAAAAAGGGGGCAAGGCACTGAAGCTTTCTTT. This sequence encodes CASSLKRGQGTEAFF.

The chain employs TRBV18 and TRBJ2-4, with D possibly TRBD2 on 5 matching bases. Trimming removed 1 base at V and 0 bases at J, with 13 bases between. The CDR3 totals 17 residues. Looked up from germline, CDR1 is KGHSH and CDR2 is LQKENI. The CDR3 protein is CASSPLRGSQAKNIQYF. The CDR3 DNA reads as TGTGCCAGCTCACCACTTCGGGGAAGCCAAGCCAAAAACATTCAGTACTTC.

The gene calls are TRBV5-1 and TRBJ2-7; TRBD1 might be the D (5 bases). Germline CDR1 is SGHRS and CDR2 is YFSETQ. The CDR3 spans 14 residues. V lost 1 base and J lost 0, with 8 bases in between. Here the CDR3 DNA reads TGCGCCAGCAGCTTGCAGGGCGGCTCCTACGAGCAGTACTTC. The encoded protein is CASSLQGGSYEQYF.

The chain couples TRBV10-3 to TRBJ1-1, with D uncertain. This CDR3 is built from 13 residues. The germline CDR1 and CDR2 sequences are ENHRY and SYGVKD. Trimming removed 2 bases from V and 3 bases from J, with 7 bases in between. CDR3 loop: CAISEREYTEAFF. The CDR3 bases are TGTGCCATCAGTGAGAGAGAGTACACTGAAGCTTTCTTT.

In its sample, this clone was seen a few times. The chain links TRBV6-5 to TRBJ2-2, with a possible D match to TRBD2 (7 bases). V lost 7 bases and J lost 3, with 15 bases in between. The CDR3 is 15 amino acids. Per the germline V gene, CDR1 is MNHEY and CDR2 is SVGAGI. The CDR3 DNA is TGTGCCAGCAAAAAACGGGGGGCGGACACCGGGGAGCTGTTTTTT. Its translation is CASKKRGADTGELFF.

CDR3 coding DNA: TGTGCCAGCAGCGAACCTGAACAGGGCGGGGGGGAGACCCAGTACTTC. Translation gives CASSEPEQGGGETQYF. The chain employs TRBV9 and TRBJ2-5; 8 nucleotides align to TRBD2. The CDR3 spans 16 residues. The ends lost 3 bases at V and 5 bases at J; junction bases unmatched: 12. Germline lookup yields CDR1 SGDLS and CDR2 YYNGEE.

In DNA, the CDR3 is TGTGCCAGTAGGAAGGAAGGGGGAGCAGATACGCAGTATTTT. The encoded protein is CASRKEGGADTQYF. V usage is TRBV19 and J usage is TRBJ2-3; D is possibly TRBD1 (6 bases). V shed 6 bases and J shed 4 bases, with 14 bases lying between them. Germline V CDR1 and CDR2: LNHDA, SQIVND (reference sequence). The CDR3 length is 14 residues.

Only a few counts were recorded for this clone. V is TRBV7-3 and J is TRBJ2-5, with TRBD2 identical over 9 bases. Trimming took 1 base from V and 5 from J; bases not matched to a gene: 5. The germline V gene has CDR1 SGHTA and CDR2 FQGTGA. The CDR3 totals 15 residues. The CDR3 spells CASSLMGLAKETQYF. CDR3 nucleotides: TGTGCCAGCAGCTTAATGGGACTAGCAAAGGAGACCCAGTACTTC. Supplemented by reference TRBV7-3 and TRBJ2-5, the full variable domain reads GAGVSQTPSNKVTEKGKYVELRCDPISGHTALYWYRQSLGQGPEFLIYFQGTGAADDSGLPNDRFFAVRPEGSVSTLKIQRTERGDSAVYLCASSLMGLAKETQYFGPGTRLLVL.

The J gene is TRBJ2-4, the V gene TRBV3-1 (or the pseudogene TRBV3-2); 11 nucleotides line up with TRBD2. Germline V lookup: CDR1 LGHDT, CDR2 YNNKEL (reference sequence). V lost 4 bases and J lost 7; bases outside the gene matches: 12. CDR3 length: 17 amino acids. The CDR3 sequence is CASSLGGLAVLGNIQYF. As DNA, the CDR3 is TGTGCCAGCAGCCTAGGGGGACTAGCGGTATTGGGGAACATTCAGTACTTC.

CDR3 bases: TGCAGCACCACAGGGGGTACCACTGAAGCTTTCTTT. Translated, it gives CSTTGGTTEAFF. V gene TRBV29-1 combines with J gene TRBJ1-1, with TRBD1 matching over 8 bases. Germline assignment: CDR1 SQVTM and CDR2 ANQGSEA. Germline trimming cut 8 bases from V and 4 bases from J; bases unmatched to any gene: 6. The CDR3 sequence is 12 residues long.

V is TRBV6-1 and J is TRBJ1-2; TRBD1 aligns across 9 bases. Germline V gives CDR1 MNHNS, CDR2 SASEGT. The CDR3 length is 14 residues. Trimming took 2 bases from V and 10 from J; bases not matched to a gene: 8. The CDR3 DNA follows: TGTGCCAGCAGTGAACCCGGACAGGGGCTCGTCTACACCTTC. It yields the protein CASSEPGQGLVYTF.

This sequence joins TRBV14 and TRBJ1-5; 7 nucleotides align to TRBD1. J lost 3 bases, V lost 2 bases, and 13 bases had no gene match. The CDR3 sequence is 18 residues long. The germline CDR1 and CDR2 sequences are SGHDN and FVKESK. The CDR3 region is CASSQMGGTGVTNQPQHF. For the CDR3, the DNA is TGTGCCAGCAGCCAAATGGGGGGAACAGGGGTTACCAATCAGCCCCAGCATTTT.

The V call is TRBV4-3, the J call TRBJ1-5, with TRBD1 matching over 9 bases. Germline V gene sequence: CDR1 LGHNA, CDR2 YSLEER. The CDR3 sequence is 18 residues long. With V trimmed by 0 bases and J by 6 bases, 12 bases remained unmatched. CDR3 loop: CASSQERTLRQGGQPQHF. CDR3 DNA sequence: TGCGCCAGCAGCCAAGAGAGGACTTTAAGACAGGGGGGTCAGCCCCAGCATTTT.

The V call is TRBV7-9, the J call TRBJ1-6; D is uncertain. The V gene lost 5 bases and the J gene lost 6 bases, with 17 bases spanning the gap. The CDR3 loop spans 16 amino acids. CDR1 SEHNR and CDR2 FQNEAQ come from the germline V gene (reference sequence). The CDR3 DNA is TGTGCCAGCAGCCCAGATGGTCAATTTCCTAATTCACCCCTCCACTTT. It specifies CASSPDGQFPNSPLHF.

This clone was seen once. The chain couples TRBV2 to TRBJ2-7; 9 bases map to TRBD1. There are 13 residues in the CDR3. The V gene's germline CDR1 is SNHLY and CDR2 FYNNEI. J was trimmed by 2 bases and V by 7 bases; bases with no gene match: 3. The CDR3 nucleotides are TGTGCCAGCAAGACAGGGGGTCCCTACGAGCAGTACGTC. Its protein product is CASKTGGPYEQYV.

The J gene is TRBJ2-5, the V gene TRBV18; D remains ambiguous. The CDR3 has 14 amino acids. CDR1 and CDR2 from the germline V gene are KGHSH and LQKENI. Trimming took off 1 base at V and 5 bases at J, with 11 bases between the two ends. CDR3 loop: CASSPLSSGETQYF. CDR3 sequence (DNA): TGTGCCAGCTCACCACTAAGTTCCGGGGAGACCCAGTACTTC.

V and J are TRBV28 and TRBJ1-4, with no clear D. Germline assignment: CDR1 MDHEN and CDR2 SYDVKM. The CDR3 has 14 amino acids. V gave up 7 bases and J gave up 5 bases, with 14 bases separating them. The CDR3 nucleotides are TGTGCCAGCACCCCGGCAGGAATGAATGAAAAACTGTTTTTT. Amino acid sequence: CASTPAGMNEKLFF.

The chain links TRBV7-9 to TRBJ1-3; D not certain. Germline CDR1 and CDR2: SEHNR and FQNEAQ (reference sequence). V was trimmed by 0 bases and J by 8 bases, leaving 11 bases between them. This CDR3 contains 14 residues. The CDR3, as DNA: TGTGCCAGCAGCTTAGCGGTCTTCCGGGACACCATATATTTT. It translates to CASSLAVFRDTIYF.

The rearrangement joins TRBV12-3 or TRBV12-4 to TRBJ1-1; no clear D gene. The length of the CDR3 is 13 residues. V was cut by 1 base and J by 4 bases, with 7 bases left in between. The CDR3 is CASSLGSLTEAFF. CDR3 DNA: TGTGCCAGCAGTTTAGGCAGTCTCACTGAAGCTTTCTTT.

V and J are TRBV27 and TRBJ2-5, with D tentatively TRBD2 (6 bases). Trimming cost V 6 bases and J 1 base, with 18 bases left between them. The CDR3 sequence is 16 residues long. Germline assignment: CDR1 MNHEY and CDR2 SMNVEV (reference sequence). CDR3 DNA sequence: TGTGCCAGCAGGCTTAGCGGCTCTGAACCCCAAGAGACCCAGTACTTC. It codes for CASRLSGSEPQETQYF.